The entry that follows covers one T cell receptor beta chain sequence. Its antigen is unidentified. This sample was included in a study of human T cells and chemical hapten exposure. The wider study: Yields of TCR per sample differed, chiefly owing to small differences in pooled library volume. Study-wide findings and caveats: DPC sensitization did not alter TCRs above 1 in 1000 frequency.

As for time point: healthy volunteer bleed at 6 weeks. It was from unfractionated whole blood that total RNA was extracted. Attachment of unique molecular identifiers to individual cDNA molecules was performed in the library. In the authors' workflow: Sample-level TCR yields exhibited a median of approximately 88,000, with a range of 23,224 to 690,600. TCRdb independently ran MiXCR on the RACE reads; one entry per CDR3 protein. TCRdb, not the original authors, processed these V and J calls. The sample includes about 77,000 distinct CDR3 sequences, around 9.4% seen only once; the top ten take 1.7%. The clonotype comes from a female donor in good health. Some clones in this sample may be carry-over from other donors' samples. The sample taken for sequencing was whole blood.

CDR3 protein: CASGTGAHTEAFF. CDR3 DNA: TGTGCCAGCGGGACAGGGGCCCACACTGAAGCTTTCTTT. The V gene is TRBV7-9, the J gene TRBJ1-1; TRBD1 aligns across 10 bases. The junction had 3 bases not matched to a gene; V was cut back by 8 bases and J by 3 bases. This CDR3 has 13 amino acids. The germline V gene encodes CDR1 SEHNR and CDR2 FQNEAQ (reference sequence). Full variable domain (remainder filled in from reference TRBV7-9 and TRBJ1-1): DTGVSQNPRHKITKRGQNVTFRCDPISEHNRLYWYRQTLGQGPEFLTYFQNEAQLEKSRLLSDRFSAERPKGSFSTLEIQRTEQGDSAMYLCASGTGAHTEAFFGQGTRLTVV.